Sequencing of this TCR beta chain was carried out in a study of T cells in tumors after PD-1 blockade. The V end was cut by 6 bases, the J end by 3 bases, with 9 bases between. Per the germline V gene, CDR1 is SNHLY and CDR2 is FYNNEI. This CDR3 is 14 amino acids long. Assay: immunoSEQ multiplex PCR; the TCRdb copy retains only in-frame clones and omits some. The table shows 32,000 or so clones, with just under 80% occurring only once. This TCR was recovered from a human donor with basal cell carcinoma. Material: PBMCs, obtained before anti-PD-1 treatment. The rearrangement joins TRBV2 to TRBJ2-6; tentative D call: TRBD2 (5 bases). The chain's CDR3 is CASRREGGANVLTF. CDR3 DNA sequence: TGTGCCAGCAGGAGGGAAGGTGGGGCCAACGTCCTGACTTTC.